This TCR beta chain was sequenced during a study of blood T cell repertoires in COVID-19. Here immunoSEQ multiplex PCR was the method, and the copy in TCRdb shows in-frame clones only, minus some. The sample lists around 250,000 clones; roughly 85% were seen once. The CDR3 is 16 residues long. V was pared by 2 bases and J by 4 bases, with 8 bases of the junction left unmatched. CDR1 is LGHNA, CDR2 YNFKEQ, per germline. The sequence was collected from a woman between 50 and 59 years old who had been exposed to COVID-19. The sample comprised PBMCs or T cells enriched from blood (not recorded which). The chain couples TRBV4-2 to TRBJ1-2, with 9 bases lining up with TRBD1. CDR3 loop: CASSQPGDRVSYGYTF. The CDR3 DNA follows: TGTGCCAGCAGCCAACCGGGGGACAGGGTGAGCTATGGCTACACCTTC.